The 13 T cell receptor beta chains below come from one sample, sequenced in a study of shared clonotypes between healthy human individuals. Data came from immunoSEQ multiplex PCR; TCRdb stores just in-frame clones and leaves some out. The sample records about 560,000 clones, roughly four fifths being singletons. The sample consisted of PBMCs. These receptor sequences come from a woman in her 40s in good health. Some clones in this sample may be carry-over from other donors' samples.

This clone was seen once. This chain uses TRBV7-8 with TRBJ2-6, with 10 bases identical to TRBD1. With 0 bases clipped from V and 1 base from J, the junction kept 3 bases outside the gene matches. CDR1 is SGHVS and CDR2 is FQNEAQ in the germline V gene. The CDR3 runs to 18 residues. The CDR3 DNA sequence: TGTGCCAGCAGCTTAGCAGGACAGGGGGTATCTGGGGCCAACGTCCTGACTTTC. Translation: CASSLAGQGVSGANVLTF.

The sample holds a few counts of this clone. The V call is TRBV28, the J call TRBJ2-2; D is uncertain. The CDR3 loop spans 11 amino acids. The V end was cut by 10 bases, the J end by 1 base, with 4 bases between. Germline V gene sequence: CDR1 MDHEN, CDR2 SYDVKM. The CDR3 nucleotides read TGTGCCACAAAGAACACCGGGGAGCTGTTTTTT. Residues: CATKNTGELFF. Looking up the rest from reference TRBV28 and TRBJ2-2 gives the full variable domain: DVKVTQSSRYLVKRTGEKVFLECVQDMDHENMFWYRQDPGLGLRLIYFSYDVKMKEKGDIPEGYSVSREKKERFSLILESASTNQTSMYLCATKNTGELFFGEGSRLTVL.

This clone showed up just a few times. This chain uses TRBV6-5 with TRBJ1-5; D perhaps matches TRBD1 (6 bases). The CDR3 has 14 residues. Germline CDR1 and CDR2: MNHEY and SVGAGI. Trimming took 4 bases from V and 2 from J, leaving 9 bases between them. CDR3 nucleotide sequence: TGTGCCAGCAGTTCTCGACAGGGCAATCAGCCCCAGCATTTT. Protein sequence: CASSSRQGNQPQHF.

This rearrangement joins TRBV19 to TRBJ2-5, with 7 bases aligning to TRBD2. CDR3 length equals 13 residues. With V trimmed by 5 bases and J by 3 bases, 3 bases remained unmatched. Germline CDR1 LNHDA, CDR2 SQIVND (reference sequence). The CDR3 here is CASSWGGEETQYF. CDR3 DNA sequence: TGTGCCAGTAGTTGGGGAGGGGAAGAGACCCAGTACTTC.

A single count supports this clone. The CDR3: CASSPGGEADTQYF. In DNA form, the CDR3 reads TGCGCCAGCAGCCCCGGAGGGGAGGCAGATACGCAGTATTTT. This chain uses TRBV5-1 with TRBJ2-3; possible D gene TRBD2, 6 bases. Trimming stripped 4 bases from V and 4 bases from J, with 13 bases between. CDR1 is SGHRS and CDR2 is YFSETQ in the germline V gene. The CDR3 extends over 14 amino acids.

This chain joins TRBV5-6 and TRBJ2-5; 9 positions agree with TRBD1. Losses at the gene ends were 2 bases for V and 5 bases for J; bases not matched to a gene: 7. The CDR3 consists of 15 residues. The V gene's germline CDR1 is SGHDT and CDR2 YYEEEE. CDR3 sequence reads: CASSFRTGVSETQYF. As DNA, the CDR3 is TGTGCCAGCAGCTTCAGGACAGGGGTATCTGAGACCCAGTACTTC. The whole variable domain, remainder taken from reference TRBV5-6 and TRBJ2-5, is DAGVTQSPTHLIKTRGQQVTLRCSPKSGHDTVSWYQQALGQGPQFIFQYYEEEERQRGNFPDRFSGHQFPNYSSELNVNALLLGDSALYLCASSFRTGVSETQYFGPGTRLLVL.

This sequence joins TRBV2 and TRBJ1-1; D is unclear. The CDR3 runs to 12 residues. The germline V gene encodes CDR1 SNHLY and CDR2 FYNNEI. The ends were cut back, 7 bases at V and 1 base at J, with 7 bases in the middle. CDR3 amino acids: CASTRGNTEAFF. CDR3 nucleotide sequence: TGTGCCAGCACCCGGGGGAACACTGAAGCTTTCTTT.

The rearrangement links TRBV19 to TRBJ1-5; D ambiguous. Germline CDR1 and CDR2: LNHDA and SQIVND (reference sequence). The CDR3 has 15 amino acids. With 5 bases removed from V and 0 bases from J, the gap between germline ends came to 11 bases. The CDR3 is CASSYLEYSNQPQHF. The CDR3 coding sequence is TGTGCCAGTAGTTATTTAGAATATAGCAATCAGCCCCAGCATTTT.

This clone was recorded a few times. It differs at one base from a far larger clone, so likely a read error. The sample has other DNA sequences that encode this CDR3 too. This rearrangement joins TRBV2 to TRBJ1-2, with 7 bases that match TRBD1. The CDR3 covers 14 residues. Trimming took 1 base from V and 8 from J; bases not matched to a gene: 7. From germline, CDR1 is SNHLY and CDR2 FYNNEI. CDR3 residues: CASSEGGTVYGYTF. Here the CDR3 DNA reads TGTGCCAGCAGTGAAGGGGGGACAGTGTACGGCTACACCTTC.

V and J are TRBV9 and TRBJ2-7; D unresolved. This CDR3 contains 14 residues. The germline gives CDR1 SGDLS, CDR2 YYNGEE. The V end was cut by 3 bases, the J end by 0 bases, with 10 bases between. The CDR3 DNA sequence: TGTGCCAGCAGCGAGACGCCTGGCTCCTACGAGCAGTACTTC. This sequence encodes CASSETPGSYEQYF.

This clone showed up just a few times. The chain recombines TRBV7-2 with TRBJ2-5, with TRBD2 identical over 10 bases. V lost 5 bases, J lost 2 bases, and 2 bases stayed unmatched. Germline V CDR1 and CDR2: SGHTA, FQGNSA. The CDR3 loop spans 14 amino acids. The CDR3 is CASSASGGQETQYF. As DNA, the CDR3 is TGTGCCAGCAGCGCTAGCGGGGGACAAGAGACCCAGTACTTC.

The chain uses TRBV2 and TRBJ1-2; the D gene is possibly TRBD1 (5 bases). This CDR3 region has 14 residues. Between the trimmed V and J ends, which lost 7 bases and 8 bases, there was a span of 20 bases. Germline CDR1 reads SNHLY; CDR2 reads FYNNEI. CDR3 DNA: TGTGCCAGCACCAGAGGAGGGGACTATCAGGGCTACACCTTC. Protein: CASTRGGDYQGYTF. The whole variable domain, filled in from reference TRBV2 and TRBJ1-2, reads EPEVTQTPSHQVTQMGQEVILRCVPISNHLYFYWYRQILGQKVEFLVSFYNNEISEKSEIFDDQFSVERPDGSNFTLKIRSTKLEDSAMYFCASTRGGDYQGYTFGSGTRLTVV.

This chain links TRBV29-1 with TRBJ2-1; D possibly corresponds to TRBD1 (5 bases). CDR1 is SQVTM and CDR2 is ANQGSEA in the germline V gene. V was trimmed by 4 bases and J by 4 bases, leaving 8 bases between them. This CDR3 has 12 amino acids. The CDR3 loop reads CSVGQKYNEQFF. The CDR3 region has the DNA TGCAGCGTTGGACAGAAGTACAATGAGCAGTTCTTC.